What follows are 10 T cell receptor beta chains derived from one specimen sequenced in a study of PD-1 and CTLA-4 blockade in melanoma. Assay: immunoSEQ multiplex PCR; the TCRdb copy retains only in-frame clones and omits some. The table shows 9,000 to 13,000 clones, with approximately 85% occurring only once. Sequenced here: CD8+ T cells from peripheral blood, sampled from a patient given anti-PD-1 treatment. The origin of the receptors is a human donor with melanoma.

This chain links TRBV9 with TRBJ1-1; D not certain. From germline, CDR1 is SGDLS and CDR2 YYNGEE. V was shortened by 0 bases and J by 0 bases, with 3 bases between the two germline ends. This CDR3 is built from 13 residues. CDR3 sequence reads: CASSVDLNTEAFF. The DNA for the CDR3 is TGTGCCAGCAGCGTAGATCTGAACACTGAAGCTTTCTTT.

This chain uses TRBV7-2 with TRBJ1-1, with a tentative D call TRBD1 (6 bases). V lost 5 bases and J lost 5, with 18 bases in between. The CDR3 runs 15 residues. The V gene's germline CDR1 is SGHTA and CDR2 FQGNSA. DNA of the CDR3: TGTGCCAGCAGCCCACCCTGGGGGGCTGGAACTGAAGCTTTCTTT. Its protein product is CASSPPWGAGTEAFF.

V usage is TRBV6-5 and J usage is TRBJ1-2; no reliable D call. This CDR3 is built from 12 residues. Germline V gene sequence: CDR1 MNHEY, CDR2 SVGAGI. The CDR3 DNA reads TGTGTCGTATCTCCGGGCGTCTATGGCTACACCTTC. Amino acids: CVVSPGVYGYTF.

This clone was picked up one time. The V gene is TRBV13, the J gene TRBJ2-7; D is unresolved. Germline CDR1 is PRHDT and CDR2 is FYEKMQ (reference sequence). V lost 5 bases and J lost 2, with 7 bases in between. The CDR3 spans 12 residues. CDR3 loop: CASSQTPYEQYF. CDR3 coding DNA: TGTGCCAGCAGCCAAACCCCCTACGAGCAGTACTTC.

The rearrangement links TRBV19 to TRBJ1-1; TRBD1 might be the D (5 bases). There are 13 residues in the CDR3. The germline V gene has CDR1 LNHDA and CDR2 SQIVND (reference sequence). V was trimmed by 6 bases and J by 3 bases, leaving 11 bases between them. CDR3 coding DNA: TGTGCCAGTAGCATGGACACCTACACTGAAGCTTTCTTT. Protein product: CASSMDTYTEAFF.

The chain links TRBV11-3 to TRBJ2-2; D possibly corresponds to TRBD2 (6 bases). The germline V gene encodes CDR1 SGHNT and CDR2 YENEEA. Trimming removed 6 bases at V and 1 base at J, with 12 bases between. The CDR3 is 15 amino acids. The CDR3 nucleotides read TGTGCCAGCAGACCCCGGGAGATGAACACCGGGGAGCTGTTTTTT. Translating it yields CASRPREMNTGELFF.

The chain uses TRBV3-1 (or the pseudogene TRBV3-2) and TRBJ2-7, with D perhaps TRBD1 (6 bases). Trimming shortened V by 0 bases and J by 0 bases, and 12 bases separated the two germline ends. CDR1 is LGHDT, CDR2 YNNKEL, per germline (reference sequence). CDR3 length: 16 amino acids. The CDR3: CASSQDPRTASYEQYF. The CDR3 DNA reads TGTGCCAGCAGCCAAGATCCCCGGACAGCCTCCTACGAGCAGTACTTC.

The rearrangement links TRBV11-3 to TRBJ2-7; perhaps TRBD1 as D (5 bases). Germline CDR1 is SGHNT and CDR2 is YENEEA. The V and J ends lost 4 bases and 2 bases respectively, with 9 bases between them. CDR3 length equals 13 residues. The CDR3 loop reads CASSWTPTYEQYF. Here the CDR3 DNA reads TGTGCCAGCAGCTGGACACCCACCTACGAGCAGTACTTC.

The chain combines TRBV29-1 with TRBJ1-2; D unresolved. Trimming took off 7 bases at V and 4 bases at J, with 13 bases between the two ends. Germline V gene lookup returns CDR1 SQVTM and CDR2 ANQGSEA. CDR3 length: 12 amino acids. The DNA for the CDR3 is TGCAGCGCCATATCAGCGGGCTATGGCTACACCTTC. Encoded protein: CSAISAGYGYTF.

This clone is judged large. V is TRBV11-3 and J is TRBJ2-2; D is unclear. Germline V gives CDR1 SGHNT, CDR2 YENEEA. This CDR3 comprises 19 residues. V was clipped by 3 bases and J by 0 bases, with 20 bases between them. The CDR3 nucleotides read TGTGCCAGCAGCTTCTTCCTCGAAGAAGCAGACGCGAACACCGGGGAGCTGTTTTTT. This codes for CASSFFLEEADANTGELFF.